A selection of T cell receptor beta chains follows, all from one sample in a study of T cell responses to AZD1222 COVID-19 vaccine. Clones were sequenced by immunoSEQ multiplex PCR, and TCRdb holds only the in-frame ones, with some missing. The repertoire holds around 130,000 clones, roughly 85% seen once, with approximately 8.8% in the top ten. The sample was peripheral blood, taken on day 0 of AZD1222 vaccination. The receptors were gathered from an adult in good health. CDR3s include the opening cysteine and the closing phenylalanine or tryptophan. The D gene is left open where the match is weak. Clone size is shown for a subset of rows, as once, few, many or a class of expanded clone.

CDR3 DNA | CDR3 protein | D gene | V gene | clone size | J gene
TGCGCCAGCAGCTTGGGACAGAACACCGGGGAGCTGTTTTTT | CASSLGQNTGELFF | - | TRBV5-1 | - | TRBJ2-2
TGTGCCAGCAGTGGGAGCCGGAGAGAGAACACTGAAGCTTTCTTT | CASSGSRRENTEAFF | - | TRBV6-4 | - | TRBJ1-1
TGTGCCAGCAGCTTAGAGGGCACGGAGTCACCCCTCCACTTT | CASSLEGTESPLHF | - | TRBV7-9 | once | TRBJ1-6
TGTGCCAGCAGTTACCTACCAGGACAGGCAGGCACACCCCTCCACTTT | CASSYLPGQAGTPLHF | TRBD1 | TRBV27 | - | TRBJ1-6
TGTGCCTGGAGTGTACGGAGTTCGGGGAGCTCCTATAATTCACCCCTCCACTTT | CAWSVRSSGSSYNSPLHF | - | TRBV30 | few | TRBJ1-6
TGTGCCAGCAGTTTTAAAGGACAGCCCCAGCATTTT | CASSFKGQPQHF | - | TRBV28 | - | TRBJ1-5
TGTGCCAGCAGGAAGGGGTTTAGAGGACTCTACGAGCAGTACTTC | CASRKGFRGLYEQYF | - | TRBV2 | few | TRBJ2-7
TGTGCCAGCAGCATGAAGTACAGGGGAGATAATTCACCCCTCCACTTT | CASSMKYRGDNSPLHF | - | TRBV21-1 | - | TRBJ1-6
TGTGCCAGTAGGGATTCGGGGACTGAAGCTTTCTTT | CASRDSGTEAFF | - | TRBV19 | - | TRBJ1-1
TGTGCCAGCAGCAGCTTGGCTTCCTCCTACGAGCAGTACTTC | CASSSLASSYEQYF | - | TRBV3-1/TRBV3-2 | - | TRBJ2-7
TGTGCCAGCTCACCCGGGACAGCTAATGAAAAACTGTTTTTT | CASSPGTANEKLFF | TRBD1 | TRBV18 | - | TRBJ1-4
TGTGCCAGCAGCCCAGGGCGGACTAACTACAATGAGCAGTTCTTC | CASSPGRTNYNEQFF | - | TRBV7-3 | - | TRBJ2-1
TGTGCCAGCAGCTTAAGGGGGGGGCCGAATCAGCCCCAGCATTTT | CASSLRGGPNQPQHF | - | TRBV5-6 | - | TRBJ1-5
TGTGCAGCGGGGGACTCCTACAATGAGCAGTTCTTC | CAAGDSYNEQFF | TRBD2 | TRBV12-3/TRBV12-4 | few | TRBJ2-1
TGTGCCAGCAGTAAAAGGGGACAGGGGAACTATGGCTACACCTTC | CASSKRGQGNYGYTF | TRBD1 | TRBV2 | - | TRBJ1-2
TGTGCCAGCAGCTTAGTGAGGTGGGAGGCAGCCTCCTACGAGCAGTACTTC | CASSLVRWEAASYEQYF | - | TRBV7-2 | many | TRBJ2-7
TGTGCCACCACCGCGGGAGCTAGCGGCACAGATACGCAGTATTTT | CATTAGASGTDTQYF | TRBD2 | TRBV28 | - | TRBJ2-3
TGTGCCAGCAGCCAAGGTTACTACAATGAGCAGTTCTTC | CASSQGYYNEQFF | - | TRBV3-1/TRBV3-2 | - | TRBJ2-1
TGTGCCGGGACCGCCGGGACGGTAATTTACGAGCAGTACTTC | CAGTAGTVIYEQYF | - | TRBV30 | - | TRBJ2-7
TGTGCCAGCAGTTCCGGGGGAGTGAAGTCTGAAGCTTTCTTT | CASSSGGVKSEAFF | - | TRBV28 | - | TRBJ1-1
TGTGCCAGCAGTCGACTAGCGGGAGGCGGATCCTACGAGCAGTACTTC | CASSRLAGGGSYEQYF | TRBD2 | TRBV6-6 | - | TRBJ2-7
TGTGCCAGTAGGCCCGCGGCCGTTTATGGCTACACCTTC | CASRPAAVYGYTF | - | TRBV19 | - | TRBJ1-2
TGTGCCAGCAGTCCTGCCGGGACAGGGGTTTACGAGCAGTACTTC | CASSPAGTGVYEQYF | TRBD1 | TRBV28 | few | TRBJ2-7
TGTGCCAGCAGTGGGGAATCCAAAGAGACCCAGTACTTC | CASSGESKETQYF | - | TRBV2 | - | TRBJ2-5
TGTGCCAGCAGTGCCGGACAGAACACTGAAGCTTTCTTT | CASSAGQNTEAFF | - | TRBV6-4 | - | TRBJ1-1
TGTGCCAGCAGCTTAGCGGGCGGGAGTGGGTACGAGCAGTACTTC | CASSLAGGSGYEQYF | TRBD2 | TRBV7-2 | - | TRBJ2-7
TGTGCCAGCAGTTATCTGATGACCGGGGAGCTGTTTTTT | CASSYLMTGELFF | - | TRBV6-5 | - | TRBJ2-2
TGTGCCAGCAGTGAAGCGCTTCCGGGACAGGGTGACGAGCAGTACTTC | CASSEALPGQGDEQYF | TRBD1 | TRBV2 | - | TRBJ2-7
TGTGCCAGTAGGTCCCAGGACTATGGCTACACCTTC | CASRSQDYGYTF | - | TRBV2 | once | TRBJ1-2
TGTGCCAGCACCCCGACAGGGTCCTACGAGCAGTACTTC | CASTPTGSYEQYF | TRBD1 | TRBV28 | - | TRBJ2-7
TGTGCCAGCAGCACATTTGGAGCCTATAATTCACCCCTCCACTTT | CASSTFGAYNSPLHF | - | TRBV7-2 | - | TRBJ1-6
TGTGCCAGTAGCGGGGGGGCCGCAGGCGAGACCCAGTACTTC | CASSGGAAGETQYF | TRBD2 | TRBV19 | - | TRBJ2-5
TGTGCCAGCAGTCCGGACAGTTCTGGAAACACCATATATTTT | CASSPDSSGNTIYF | - | TRBV11-2 | - | TRBJ1-3
TGTGCCAGCAGCCAAGATCTTGCCGGCTCTTACAATGAGCAGTTCTTC | CASSQDLAGSYNEQFF | - | TRBV3-1/TRBV3-2 | - | TRBJ2-1
TGTGCCAGCGGTGTCTCGCGGGGCGAGCAGTACTTC | CASGVSRGEQYF | - | TRBV28 | - | TRBJ2-7
TGTGCCAGCAGGCCGAGCGGGGCCTACTACGAGCAGTACTTC | CASRPSGAYYEQYF | TRBD2 | TRBV28 | - | TRBJ2-7
TGTGCCAGCAGTGTGTACCAAGAGACCCAGTACTTC | CASSVYQETQYF | - | TRBV12-3/TRBV12-4 | - | TRBJ2-5
TGCAGCGTTGAACGGCTAGCTGTCGAGCAGTACTTC | CSVERLAVEQYF | - | TRBV29-1 | - | TRBJ2-7
TGCGCCGGCTTTATCGTTGGAGAGGGGACTTATCTCTATGGCTACACCTTC | CAGFIVGEGTYLYGYTF | - | TRBV23-1 | - | TRBJ1-2
TGTGCCAGCAGCTTAGTCACAACAGATACGCAGTATTTT | CASSLVTTDTQYF | - | TRBV7-2 | - | TRBJ2-3
TGCGCCAGCAGCCCACGGACAGGGGGAACCTACGAGCAGTACTTC | CASSPRTGGTYEQYF | TRBD1 | TRBV5-1 | - | TRBJ2-7
TGTGCCAGCAGTTTAGGGGGACAGGGTATTTCCTATGGCTACACCTTC | CASSLGGQGISYGYTF | TRBD1 | TRBV28 | - | TRBJ1-2
TGTGCCAGCAGCGTAGTGGGCTCTGGAAACACCATATATTTT | CASSVVGSGNTIYF | - | TRBV9 | - | TRBJ1-3
TGTGCCACCAGTGATCACGGACTAGCGGGAGACCAAAGGTCCTACAATGAGCAGTTCTTC | CATSDHGLAGDQRSYNEQFF | TRBD2 | TRBV24-1 | - | TRBJ2-1
TGTGCCAGCTCACCACCGAAAGGGCAGGGGGCCCTATTCTCTGGGGCCAACGTCCTGACTTTC | CASSPPKGQGALFSGANVLTF | TRBD1 | TRBV18 | - | TRBJ2-6
TGTGCCAGCAGCCATAGTGAAGGCCAGCGAGAAAAACTGTTTTTT | CASSHSEGQREKLFF | - | TRBV3-1/TRBV3-2 | once | TRBJ1-4
TGTGCCAGTAGTATAAATCCGGGGTACACTGAAGCTTTCTTT | CASSINPGYTEAFF | - | TRBV19 | few | TRBJ1-1
TGTGCCAGCAGCCAAGGGAGGCCTTACAATGAGCAGTTCTTC | CASSQGRPYNEQFF | - | TRBV3-1/TRBV3-2 | - | TRBJ2-1
TGCGCCAGCAGCCCTGCGGAAGGGGGCATCTACGAGCAGTACTTC | CASSPAEGGIYEQYF | TRBD1 | TRBV4-1 | - | TRBJ2-7
TGTGCCAGCAGCTCCGGACACAGTGGTGAAAAACTGTTTTTT | CASSSGHSGEKLFF | - | TRBV7-2 | - | TRBJ1-4
TGTGCCAGCAGTCCTGGGACTAGCGGTTACTACGAGCAGTACTTC | CASSPGTSGYYEQYF | TRBD2 | TRBV5-4 | few | TRBJ2-7
TGTGCCAGTAGTACTTCTCCCGACAGGGTCGGCTACACCTTC | CASSTSPDRVGYTF | TRBD1 | TRBV19 | - | TRBJ1-2
TGTGCCAGCAGTCGTAGCGGGAGACCCTACGAGCAGTACTTC | CASSRSGRPYEQYF | TRBD2 | TRBV11-2 | - | TRBJ2-7
TGTGCCAGCAGCTTAGCGTTACAGGGAGTCGAGCAGTACTTC | CASSLALQGVEQYF | - | TRBV7-2 | - | TRBJ2-7
TGTGCCTCCGACGCAGGGGAGTGGTCCGACAATGAGCAGTTCTTC | CASDAGEWSDNEQFF | - | TRBV19 | once | TRBJ2-1
TGCAGTGCTAGAGTGTCAGATACGCAGTATTTT | CSARVSDTQYF | - | TRBV20-1 | - | TRBJ2-3
TGTGCCAGCAGCTTTCCGGGACAGGGGGCGCATGAGCAGTACTTC | CASSFPGQGAHEQYF | TRBD1 | TRBV3-1/TRBV3-2 | once | TRBJ2-7
TGTGCCAGCAGTTTTAACAGGGTCTACGAGCAGTACTTC | CASSFNRVYEQYF | - | TRBV12-3/TRBV12-4 | - | TRBJ2-7
TGTGCCACCAGTGATCCGACTAGCGGGCGATACAATGAGCAGTTCTTC | CATSDPTSGRYNEQFF | TRBD2 | TRBV24-1 | - | TRBJ2-1